This T cell receptor (beta chain) was profiled in a study of cytomegalovirus exposure and HLA in healthy donors. Note on this clone: Its specificity is unknown.

Germline V gives CDR1 GTSNPN, CDR2 SVGIG (reference sequence). The CDR3 is 14 amino acids. J gave up 7 bases and V 1 base, and 7 bases lay outside the gene matches. Regarding the study as a whole: Certain sequence variants were highly shared and formed a cluster, and this cluster was likely a sequencing artifact. Most CMV-associated TCR beta chains appeared HLA-restricted in a later analysis. TRBV6-2, TRBV6-3 and some other V segments were unresolvable in 87-base-pair reads. TCR beta V- and J-gene trimming was later associated with a missense DCLRE1C variant.

PCR amplification relied on 60 Vbeta primers (plus 13 Jbeta primers). Sequencing was performed with immunoSEQ multiplex PCR; in TCRdb, only in-frame clones are kept and a portion is missing. The sample comprises about 94,000 clones, 50% to 75% of which are singletons, and 3% to 5% rests with the top ten. The receptor's source is a man aged 25 to 45 in good health and CMV-seronegative. The chain uses TRBV30 and TRBJ2-1; TRBD2 matches at 7 bases. The specimen sequenced was PBMCs. CDR3 residues: CAWSGGGWKNEQFF. In nucleotides, the CDR3 is TGTGCCTGGAGTGGGGGGGGATGGAAGAATGAGCAGTTCTTC.